This TCR beta chain was sequenced for a study of T cell responses to AZD1222 COVID-19 vaccine. Assay: immunoSEQ multiplex PCR; the TCRdb copy retains only in-frame clones and omits some. This sample has some 170,000 clones, with 90% found just once. The CDR3 consists of 12 residues. J was trimmed by 3 bases and V by 10 bases; bases with no gene match: 5. Germline-derived CDR1 and CDR2 are LNHDA and SQIVND (reference sequence). The receptor was derived from an adult who received the MenACWY meningococcal vaccine as a control. The chain carries TRBV19 and TRBJ1-2, with 7 bases that match TRBD1. Specimen: peripheral blood, collected 28 days after the second dose of the MenACWY control vaccine. DNA for the CDR3: TGTGCCACCTCTACAGGGGACTATGGCTACACCTTC. Protein: CATSTGDYGYTF.